Below, 15 T cell receptor beta chains from the same sample are listed, as sequenced in a study of cytomegalovirus exposure and HLA in healthy donors. PCR employed 60 Vbeta and 13 Jbeta primers. The repertoire was sequenced with immunoSEQ multiplex PCR; TCRdb's copy has only in-frame clones and lacks some. The table includes some 150,000 clones, roughly four fifths detected once. The sequencing sample was made of PBMCs. The receptor source for this set is a man aged 18 to 29 in good health and CMV-seropositive.

The CDR3 here is CASSWRAEGNQPQHF. The CDR3 region has the DNA TGTGCCAGCAGCTGGAGGGCCGAGGGAAATCAGCCCCAGCATTTT. The V and J genes are TRBV5-6 and TRBJ1-5; D gene ambiguous. The CDR3 totals 15 residues. CDR1 is SGHDT, CDR2 YYEEEE, per germline. Deletions cut 3 bases from V and 4 bases from J, with 14 bases between.

This chain joins TRBV6-5 and TRBJ2-7; D is possibly TRBD2 (5 bases). The CDR3 is 15 amino acids. Germline-derived CDR1 and CDR2 are MNHEY and SVGAGI. V lost 0 bases, J lost 5 bases, and 14 bases lay in between. CDR3 loop: CASSYSPSRSNEQYF. As DNA, the CDR3 is TGTGCCAGCAGTTACTCCCCTAGCAGGTCTAACGAGCAGTACTTC.

The chain carries TRBV7-9 and TRBJ2-6, with D tentatively TRBD2 (6 bases). The CDR3 length is 19 residues. Germline-derived CDR1 and CDR2 are SEHNR and FQNEAQ (reference sequence). The V and J ends lost 6 bases and 6 bases respectively, with 27 bases between them. In DNA form, the CDR3 reads TGTGCCAGCAGACCTAGACCCGGACTATTCCGCTTTTCGGCCAACGTCCTGACTTTC. Translated: CASRPRPGLFRFSANVLTF.

This chain's CDR3 is CASSFDTSGDTDTQYF. Written as DNA, the CDR3 is TGCGCCAGCAGTTTTGATACTAGCGGTGACACAGATACGCAGTATTTT. The chain has TRBV5-1 and TRBJ2-3, with TRBD2 matching 8 bases. Looked up from germline, CDR1 is SGHRS and CDR2 is YFSETQ. V shed 5 bases, J shed 2 bases, and the junction held 10 bases outside the gene matches. This CDR3 is built from 16 residues.

The rearrangement joins TRBV27 to TRBJ1-3, with a tentative D call TRBD1 (6 bases). Per the germline V gene, CDR1 is MNHEY and CDR2 is SMNVEV (reference sequence). This CDR3 is 14 amino acids long. Trimming took 5 bases from V and 4 from J, leaving 12 bases between them. CDR3 in amino acids: CASSPAGVGNTIYF. The CDR3 coding sequence is TGTGCCAGCAGTCCCGCAGGGGTGGGAAACACCATATATTTT.

The chain carries TRBV28 and TRBJ2-1; TRBD2 aligns across 7 bases. V lost 6 bases to trimming and J lost 4 bases; unmatched junction nucleotides: 9. Germline V lookup: CDR1 MDHEN, CDR2 SYDVKM. The CDR3 contains 15 residues. The CDR3 reads CASSPRPSGYNEQFF. The CDR3 DNA follows: TGTGCCAGCAGCCCCCGGCCTAGCGGATACAATGAGCAGTTCTTC.

The J gene is TRBJ2-3, the V gene TRBV11-2, with 7 bases matching TRBD2. V lost 3 bases and J lost 4; bases outside the gene matches: 10. The CDR3 is 16 amino acids. Germline lookup yields CDR1 SGHAT and CDR2 FQNNGV. In DNA form, the CDR3 reads TGTGCCAGCAGCTTGGTGGCGGGAGAGAGGGCAGATACGCAGTATTTT. Its protein product is CASSLVAGERADTQYF.

The chain combines TRBV19 with TRBJ1-5; possibly TRBD1 for D (5 bases). CDR1 is LNHDA and CDR2 is SQIVND in the germline V gene (reference sequence). V lost 0 bases, J lost 1 base, and 16 bases lay in between. The CDR3 contains 18 residues. The CDR3: CASSIDLSRAGSNQPQHF. The CDR3 DNA is TGTGCCAGTAGTATAGATCTATCCAGGGCTGGGAGCAATCAGCCCCAGCATTTT.

J is TRBJ2-3 and V is TRBV11-3; D ambiguous. From germline, CDR1 is SGHNT and CDR2 YENEEA. The CDR3 has 14 amino acids. The V end lost 5 bases, the J end lost 4 bases, and 13 bases lay between the germline ends. The CDR3 loop is CASSPSLLADTQYF. As DNA, the CDR3 is TGTGCCAGCAGCCCCTCGCTATTGGCAGATACGCAGTATTTT.

The chain links TRBV6-1 to TRBJ2-7; D is perhaps TRBD2 (6 bases). The germline V and J ends were trimmed by 2 bases and 5 bases, with 13 bases remaining between them. The V gene's germline CDR1 is MNHNS and CDR2 SASEGT. The CDR3 loop spans 14 amino acids. CDR3 DNA sequence: TGTGCCAGCAGTGAACAGGGACTCCATGACGAGCAGTACTTC. This gives the protein CASSEQGLHDEQYF.

This chain's CDR3 is CAIETGLHFTEAFF. CDR3 DNA: TGTGCCATCGAGACAGGGCTTCATTTCACTGAAGCTTTCTTT. V usage is TRBV6-1 and J usage is TRBJ1-1; TRBD1 matches 7 bases. This CDR3 has 14 residues. CDR1 MNHNS and CDR2 SASEGT come from the germline V gene. The V segment lost 10 bases and the J segment 4 bases; nucleotides outside the gene matches: 12.

This clone came up a few times. The chain joins TRBV6-5 to TRBJ1-4; TRBD1 matches at 7 bases. With V trimmed by 11 bases and J by 6 bases, 6 bases remained unmatched. Per germline, CDR1 MNHEY and CDR2 SVGAGI. CDR3 length: 12 residues. The CDR3 reads CASGGQDEKLFF. DNA for the CDR3: TGTGCCTCAGGGGGGCAAGATGAAAAACTGTTTTTT.

The gene calls are TRBV18 and TRBJ2-5; 8 nucleotides match TRBD2. The CDR3 is 14 amino acids. V lost 3 bases, J lost 3 bases, and 3 bases stayed unmatched. Germline V gives CDR1 KGHSH, CDR2 LQKENI. The CDR3 sequence: CASSPTGGEETQYF. The CDR3 DNA sequence: TGTGCCAGCTCACCTACGGGGGGGGAAGAGACCCAGTACTTC.

This clone was seen just once. V gene TRBV30 combines with J gene TRBJ2-2, with D possibly matching TRBD1 (5 bases). CDR3 length: 14 residues. V lost 3 bases and J 2 bases, leaving 10 bases between the germline ends. Per germline, CDR1 GTSNPN and CDR2 SVGIG (reference sequence). CDR3 nucleotide sequence: TGTGCCTGGAGGGGCAGGGCAAACACCGGGGAGCTGTTTTTT. Amino acid sequence: CAWRGRANTGELFF. Full variable domain (outside the CDR3, taken from reference TRBV30 and TRBJ2-2): SQTIHQWPATLVQPVGSPLSLECTVEGTSNPNLYWYRQAAGRGLQLLFYSVGIGQISSEVPQNLSASRPQDRQFILSSKKLLLSDSGFYLCAWRGRANTGELFFGEGSRLTVL.

This sequence joins TRBV27 and TRBJ2-7; D gene unclear. CDR1 is MNHEY and CDR2 is SMNVEV in the germline V gene (reference sequence). Trimming shortened V by 0 bases and J by 6 bases, and 9 bases separated the two germline ends. This CDR3 has 13 residues. CDR3 sequence (DNA): TGTGCCAGCAGTTTATCCGCCGGGTTCGAGCAGTACTTC. Protein sequence: CASSLSAGFEQYF.